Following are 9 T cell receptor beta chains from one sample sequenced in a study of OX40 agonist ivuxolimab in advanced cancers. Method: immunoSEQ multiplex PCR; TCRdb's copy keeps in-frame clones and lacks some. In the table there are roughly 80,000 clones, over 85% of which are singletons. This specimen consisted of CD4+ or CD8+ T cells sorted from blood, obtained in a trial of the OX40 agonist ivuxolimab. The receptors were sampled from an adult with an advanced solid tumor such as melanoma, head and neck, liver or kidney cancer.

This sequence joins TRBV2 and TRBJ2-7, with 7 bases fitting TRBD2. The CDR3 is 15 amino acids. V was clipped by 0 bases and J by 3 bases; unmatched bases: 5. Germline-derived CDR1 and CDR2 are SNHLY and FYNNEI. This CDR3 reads CASSEASAGDYEQYF. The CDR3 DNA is TGTGCCAGCAGTGAAGCCTCGGCGGGGGACTACGAGCAGTACTTC.

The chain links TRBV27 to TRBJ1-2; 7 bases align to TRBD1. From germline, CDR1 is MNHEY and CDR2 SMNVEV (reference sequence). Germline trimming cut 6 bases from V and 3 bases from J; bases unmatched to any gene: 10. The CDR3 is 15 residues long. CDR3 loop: CASRPRDRVHYGYTF. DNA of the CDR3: TGTGCCAGCAGACCCCGCGACAGGGTGCACTATGGCTACACCTTC.

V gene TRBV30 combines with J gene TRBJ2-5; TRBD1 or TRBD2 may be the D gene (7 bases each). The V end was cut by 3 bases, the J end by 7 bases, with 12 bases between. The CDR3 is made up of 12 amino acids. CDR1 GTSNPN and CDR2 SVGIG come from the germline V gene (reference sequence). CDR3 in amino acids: CAWRTGEGTQYF. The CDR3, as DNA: TGTGCCTGGAGAACAGGGGAGGGGACCCAGTACTTC. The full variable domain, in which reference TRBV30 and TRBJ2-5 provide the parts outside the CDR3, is SQTIHQWPATLVQPVGSPLSLECTVEGTSNPNLYWYRQAAGRGLQLLFYSVGIGQISSEVPQNLSASRPQDRQFILSSKKLLLSDSGFYLCAWRTGEGTQYFGPGTRLLVL.

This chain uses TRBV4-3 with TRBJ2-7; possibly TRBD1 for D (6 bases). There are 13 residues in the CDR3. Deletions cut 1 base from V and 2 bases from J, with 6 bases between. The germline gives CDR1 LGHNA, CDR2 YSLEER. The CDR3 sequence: CASSQGQAYEQYF. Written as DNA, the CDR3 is TGCGCCAGCAGCCAAGGACAGGCCTACGAGCAGTACTTC.

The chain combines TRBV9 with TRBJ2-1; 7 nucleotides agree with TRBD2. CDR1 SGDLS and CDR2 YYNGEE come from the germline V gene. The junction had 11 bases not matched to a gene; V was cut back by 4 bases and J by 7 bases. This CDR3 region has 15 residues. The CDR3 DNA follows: TGTGCCAGCAGCCCCACAGAGGGAGGGTATAATGAGCAGTTCTTC. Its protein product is CASSPTEGGYNEQFF.

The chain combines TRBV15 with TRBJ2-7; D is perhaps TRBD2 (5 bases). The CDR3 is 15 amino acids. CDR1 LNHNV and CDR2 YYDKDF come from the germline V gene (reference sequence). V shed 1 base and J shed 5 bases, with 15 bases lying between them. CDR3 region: CATSRAKRSFDEQYF. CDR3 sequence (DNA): TGTGCCACCAGCAGAGCTAAGCGGAGTTTCGACGAGCAGTACTTC.

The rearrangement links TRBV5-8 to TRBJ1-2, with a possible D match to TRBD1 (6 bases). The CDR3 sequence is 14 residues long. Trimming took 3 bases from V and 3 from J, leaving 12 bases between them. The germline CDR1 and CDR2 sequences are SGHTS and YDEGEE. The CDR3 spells CASSWTAKDYGYTF. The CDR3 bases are TGTGCCAGCAGCTGGACAGCTAAAGACTATGGCTACACCTTC.

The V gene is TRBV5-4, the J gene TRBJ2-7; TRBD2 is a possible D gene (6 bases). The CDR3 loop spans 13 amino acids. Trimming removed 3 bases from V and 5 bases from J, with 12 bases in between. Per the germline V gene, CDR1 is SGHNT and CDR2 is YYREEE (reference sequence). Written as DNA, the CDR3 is TGTGCCAGCAGCTCCGGGACTGGGGACGAGCAGTACTTC. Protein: CASSSGTGDEQYF.

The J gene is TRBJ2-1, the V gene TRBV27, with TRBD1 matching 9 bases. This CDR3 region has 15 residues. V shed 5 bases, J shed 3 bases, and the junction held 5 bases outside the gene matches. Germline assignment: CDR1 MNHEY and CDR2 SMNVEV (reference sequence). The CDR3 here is CASSLGTGFYNEQFF. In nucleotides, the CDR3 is TGTGCCAGCAGTCTCGGGACAGGGTTCTACAATGAGCAGTTCTTC.